The clone carrying this T cell receptor beta chain showed up just once. The data derive from a study of T cell changes during pregnancy in multiple sclerosis. Produced via immunoSEQ multiplex PCR; TCRdb's table is partial and in-frame only. The profile shows around 57,000 clones, approximately 91% of them singletons. Germline assignment: CDR1 SGDLS and CDR2 YYNGEE. V lost 5 bases and J 8 bases, leaving 13 bases between the germline ends. This CDR3 is 13 amino acids long. The specimen was peripheral blood, collected in the second trimester of pregnancy. This chain links TRBV9 with TRBJ1-4, with a weak D call TRBD1 (5 bases). The clonotype originates from a female donor with multiple sclerosis, enrolled in a pregnancy study. Here the CDR3 DNA reads TGTGCCAGCAGTGCAGGGCCCTCAGAAAAACTGTTTTTT. This codes for CASSAGPSEKLFF.